The present T cell receptor beta chain was sequenced within a study of blood T cell repertoires in COVID-19. Whole-study context: Samples of COVID-19 (acute and convalescent) were obtained from the United States, Italy and Spain. From T cells, B-cell-depleted T cells, or PBMCs came the material, which was cDNA or gDNA.

Original processing notes: Nucleated cell counts were estimated from reference gene primer amplification. Profiled with immunoSEQ multiplex PCR; TCRdb holds only in-frame clones, not every one. The V and J calls and clone size were taken over from that table, and D and trimming were inferred from the DNA. Found here are roughly 230,000 clones, around 80% of them singletons; the top ten hold roughly 9.4%. CDR3 length: 15 residues. V lost 6 bases to trimming and J lost 3 bases; unmatched junction nucleotides: 5. Germline CDR1 and CDR2: SGHTA and FQGNSA. This clonotype originated in a man aged 40-55 years with active or convalescent COVID-19. Sequenced input: peripheral blood. The chain carries TRBV7-2 and TRBJ2-1; 10 positions agree with TRBD2. The CDR3 protein is CASRPGLAVYNEQFF. The CDR3 bases are TGTGCCAGCAGACCCGGACTAGCGGTCTACAATGAGCAGTTCTTC.